This is a list of T cell receptor beta chains from one sample in a study of T cell responses to AZD1222 COVID-19 vaccine. TCRdb's copy holds only in-frame clones and misses some; the assay was immunoSEQ multiplex PCR. The sample yields some 120,000 clones, about 90% seen once. This specimen consisted of peripheral blood, obtained on day 0 of AZD1222 vaccination. These receptors were collected from an adult in good health. CDR3s include the opening cysteine and the closing phenylalanine or tryptophan. D genes are given only for firm matches. Clone size is stated in some rows and not others, as once, few, many or a class when expanded.

CDR3aa | CDR3nt | abundance | j_gene | d_gene | v_gene
CASSLVGAGELFF | TGTGCCAGCAGCTTAGTGGGGGCCGGGGAGCTGTTTTTT | few | TRBJ2-2 | - | TRBV7-2
CASSVGGFETQYF | TGTGCCAGCAGCGTCGGGGGTTTCGAGACCCAGTACTTC | - | TRBJ2-5 | - | TRBV9
CASRASGGNEQFF | TGTGCCAGCAGGGCTAGCGGGGGAAATGAGCAGTTCTTC | once | TRBJ2-1 | TRBD2 | TRBV2
CASSLGRTGTGELFF | TGTGCCAGCAGCTTAGGGAGGACAGGGACCGGGGAGCTGTTTTTT | - | TRBJ2-2 | TRBD1 | TRBV11-3
CASSSGLAEPYNEQFF | TGTGCCAGCAGCTCCGGACTAGCGGAACCCTACAATGAGCAGTTCTTC | - | TRBJ2-1 | TRBD2 | TRBV7-2
CASSRTGIYGYTF | TGTGCCAGCAGCCGAACAGGGATCTATGGCTACACCTTC | - | TRBJ1-2 | - | TRBV7-8
CASSEQAESYEQYF | TGTGCCAGCAGTGAACAGGCAGAGTCCTACGAGCAGTACTTC | once | TRBJ2-7 | - | TRBV6-1
CASGGGNEKLFF | TGTGCCAGCGGCGGAGGGAATGAAAAACTGTTTTTT | - | TRBJ1-4 | - | TRBV5-4
CASSQDNTGRGNTIYF | TGTGCCAGCAGCCAAGATAACACAGGCCGTGGAAACACCATATATTTT | - | TRBJ1-3 | - | TRBV4-2
CASSRLDSGRAPYEQYF | TGTGCCAGCAGTCGACTCGACAGCGGTAGGGCCCCCTACGAGCAGTACTTC | - | TRBJ2-7 | - | TRBV27
CASTRVEGPKTEAFF | TGTGCCAGTACCCGAGTGGAGGGCCCGAAGACTGAAGCTTTCTTT | - | TRBJ1-1 | - | TRBV19
CATSGTSAYEQYF | TGTGCCACCTCCGGGACTAGCGCCTACGAGCAGTACTTC | - | TRBJ2-7 | TRBD2 | TRBV10-3
CASGRPGLRSNSPLHF | TGTGCCTCGGGAAGACCGGGACTTCGATCGAATTCACCCCTCCACTTT | - | TRBJ1-6 | - | TRBV30
CASSDRNEQFF | TGTGCCAGCAGCGACAGGAATGAGCAGTTCTTC | once | TRBJ2-1 | - | TRBV2
CSVEGQGAVRYGYTF | TGCAGCGTTGAGGGACAGGGGGCTGTACGCTATGGCTACACCTTC | - | TRBJ1-2 | TRBD1 | TRBV29-1
CASSQRGAGEQYF | TGTGCCAGCAGCCAGCGAGGGGCAGGCGAGCAGTACTTC | - | TRBJ2-7 | - | TRBV3-1/TRBV3-2
CASSLKNTEAFF | TGTGCCAGCAGTTTAAAGAACACTGAAGCTTTCTTT | - | TRBJ1-1 | - | TRBV6-2/TRBV6-3
CASSLGTGNYGYTF | TGCGCCAGCAGCTTGGGGACAGGGAACTATGGCTACACCTTC | - | TRBJ1-2 | TRBD1 | TRBV5-1
CSGTYHSGNTIYF | TGCAGCGGGACCTACCACTCTGGAAACACCATATATTTT | once | TRBJ1-3 | - | TRBV29-1
CASSSGAGTGELFF | TGTGCCAGTAGTTCGGGGGCGGGTACCGGGGAGCTGTTTTTT | - | TRBJ2-2 | - | TRBV19
CASSGTGTYEQYF | TGTGCCAGCAGTGGGACGGGTACCTACGAGCAGTACTTC | - | TRBJ2-7 | - | TRBV2
CASRGLGYTF | TGTGCCAGCAGGGGGCTTGGCTACACCTTC | once | TRBJ1-2 | - | TRBV28
CASSLRQDPNYGYTF | TGTGCCAGCAGTTTACGACAGGATCCTAACTATGGCTACACCTTC | - | TRBJ1-2 | - | TRBV28
CASSLLGSGGSGELFF | TGTGCCAGCAGTTTATTGGGCTCGGGAGGGTCCGGGGAGCTGTTTTTT | - | TRBJ2-2 | TRBD2 | TRBV27
CASSPSGPSYNEQFF | TGTGCCAGCAGTCCTAGCGGGCCCAGCTACAATGAGCAGTTCTTC | - | TRBJ2-1 | TRBD2 | TRBV7-3
CAGTGTGFGYTF | TGTGCCGGGACCGGGACAGGGTTTGGCTACACCTTC | - | TRBJ1-2 | TRBD1 | TRBV6-5
CASSFSGVYEQYF | TGTGCCAGCAGCTTTTCAGGGGTCTACGAGCAGTACTTC | - | TRBJ2-7 | - | TRBV7-9
CASSSAGGSDTQYF | TGTGCCAGCAGTTCTGCGGGGGGCTCAGATACGCAGTATTTT | - | TRBJ2-3 | TRBD2 | TRBV6-2/TRBV6-3
CASSVGLAGGDNEQFF | TGTGCCAGCAGCGTAGGACTAGCGGGGGGCGACAATGAGCAGTTCTTC | - | TRBJ2-1 | TRBD2 | TRBV9
CASSPWTSGNTGELFF | TGTGCCAGCTCACCATGGACTAGCGGGAACACCGGGGAGCTGTTTTTT | - | TRBJ2-2 | TRBD2 | TRBV18
CASNPGGGYEQYF | TGCGCCAGCAACCCAGGGGGCGGCTACGAGCAGTACTTC | - | TRBJ2-7 | TRBD1 | TRBV5-1
CASSLGQGSNQPQHF | TGTGCCAGCAGCTTAGGCCAGGGGAGCAATCAGCCCCAGCATTTT | once | TRBJ1-5 | - | TRBV7-9
CASNLEGGTAQYF | TGTGCCAGCAACCTGGAGGGGGGGACGGCCCAGTACTTC | - | TRBJ2-5 | - | TRBV7-2
CASSPQGFAEAFF | TGTGCCAGCAGCCCTCAGGGATTCGCTGAAGCTTTCTTT | - | TRBJ1-1 | - | TRBV4-2
CASRGYGEQFF | TGTGCCAGCAGAGGCTATGGTGAGCAGTTCTTC | - | TRBJ2-1 | - | TRBV2
CSVTKGAGAKNIQYF | TGCAGCGTTACAAAGGGGGCCGGAGCCAAAAACATTCAGTACTTC | - | TRBJ2-4 | TRBD1 | TRBV29-1
CASSDVRGGLNTIYF | TGTGCCAGCAGTGACGTGCGGGGAGGGTTAAACACCATATATTTT | - | TRBJ1-3 | - | TRBV6-1
CASSIDRQYYGYTF | TGTGCCAGTAGTATTGACAGACAATACTATGGCTACACCTTC | once | TRBJ1-2 | - | TRBV19
CASSDFRGGSSYNEQFF | TGTGCCAGCAGTGACTTTAGAGGGGGGAGCTCCTACAATGAGCAGTTCTTC | - | TRBJ2-1 | - | TRBV9
CASSREGTSRANVLTF | TGTGCCAGCAGCCGAGAAGGGACAAGCAGGGCCAACGTCCTGACTTTC | - | TRBJ2-6 | - | TRBV7-3
CASSLGGASYEQYF | TGTGCCAGCAGTTTAGGAGGGGCCTCCTACGAGCAGTACTTC | - | TRBJ2-7 | - | TRBV28
CASSEGQGEGDTEAFF | TGTGCCAGCAGCGAGGGACAGGGGGAAGGGGACACTGAAGCTTTCTTT | - | TRBJ1-1 | TRBD1 | TRBV11-2